This TCR beta chain was identified during a study of T cells in Graves' hyperthyroidism and ophthalmopathy. In germline, CDR1 is SGHTA, CDR2 FQGNSA. V lost 3 bases and J 8 bases, leaving 23 bases between the germline ends. This CDR3 has 18 residues. This clonotype was seen ten or more times. Its antigen is currently unknown. Researchers took RNA transcripts and amplified the TCR beta CDR3 regions from them. During a first-round RT-PCR of the TCR CDR3, the HTBI primer set was used. TCRdb processed the multiplex PCR reads anew with MiXCR; each CDR3 protein has one entry. The sample includes about 680,000 distinct CDR3 sequences, roughly 32% seen only once; the top ten take roughly 31%. Stable Graves' hyperthyroidism meant no ophthalmopathy progression within 18 months. Points from the study as a whole: Most clonotypes expanded in thyroid above 0.001 were likewise present in blood. Separation of ophthalmopathy from stable hyperthyroidism was achieved by a 13 V-J model.

The source of this sequence is a woman in her forties with Graves' hyperthyroidism. Sequenced input: blood. The gene calls are TRBV7-2 and TRBJ1-6, with D possibly TRBD1 on 6 matching bases. CDR3 protein: CASSLAFAGDLGDSPLHF. DNA of the CDR3: TGTGCCAGCAGCTTGGCCTTCGCAGGGGATCTAGGGGATTCACCCCTCCACTTT.